Detailed here is one T cell receptor (beta chain). Its target antigen remains unknown. There are no base qualities to consult, and no much larger clone falls within one base. This entry comes from a study of cytomegalovirus exposure and HLA in healthy donors (dated by TCRdb to 2015 to 2018). Looking at the study overall: An earlier analysis of some 600 of the donors reported under 300 Gb of sequence data and 95 million to 140 million unique TCR beta sequences obtained from 180 million or so T cells. Of the roughly 400 genotyped donors, about 80% fell in the genetic ancestry cluster associated with self-reported Caucasian donors. The study profiled the T cell repertoires of about 720 subjects by immunosequencing and related them to cytomegalovirus serostatus. The number of typed donors differed by locus: about 620-640 for A, B, C, DRB1 and DQB1; approximately 540 for DQA1; about 600 for DPA1; and 400 to 480 for DPB1. A later genetic analysis took genome-wide SNP genotypes for about 55% of the roughly 700 donors and used that subset as a discovery cohort. Donor age, sex, ethnicity and CMV serostatus were compiled alongside the repertoire data. In an earlier analysis of 587 of the donors, high-throughput TCR beta sequencing was used to judge whether each TCR beta V gene segment behaved as functional or pseudogenic. Both class I and class II loci were covered by HLA typing, at four-digit resolution. Rather than drawing on any new phenotypic data, the later analysis identified candidate immune exposures from TCR beta sequences and the way those sequences occurred across donors. Roughly 300 gigabases of sequencing data and some 85 million unique TCR sequences were included in an early release covering 500 to 750 HLA-typed donors. To predict cytomegalovirus infection status, the study brought together high-throughput TCR immunosequencing, statistical association of individual TCRs with disease status, and machine learning. In a later analysis, previously published TCR beta repertoires from fewer than 750 donors were re-analyzed and high-resolution HLA genotyping was added so that TCR occurrence patterns could be studied. Roughly five DR-DQ haplotypes were handled as single units for association and clustering because linkage in the cohort was strong. Across under 500 genotyped donors of the cohort, an average of roughly 230,000 unique TCR beta nucleotide sequences per donor were sequenced, and 15% to 20% of those sequences were non-productive. Along with the roughly 610-subject first cohort, a separate validation cohort of around 110 different subjects was used. Every discovery cohort repertoire had been produced on one sequencing platform. The study aimed to test whether cataloging public T cell receptors could reveal signatures of past pathogen exposure. What the study reported, not specific to this receptor: In a later genetic analysis, fewer N-insertions in productive TCRs were reported among donors in an Asian-associated ancestry cluster than the roughly 640-donor mean. Compared with equally common non-associated chains, HLA-associated TCR beta chains in a later analysis were more clonally expanded and had lower generation probabilities. A later analysis found that most CMV-associated TCR beta chains appeared HLA-restricted, with HLA associations seemingly driven largely by CMV exposure. It was suggested by the authors that the approach could potentially be generalized to other disease states and immunological phenotypes. V-gene and J-gene trimming of TCR beta chains was associated with a missense DCLRE1C variant in a later genetic analysis, and the association was replicated in an independent cohort. Because counts were too low, some 17 rarely observed V segments, including chromosome 9 orphons, were excluded from the earlier analysis of 500 to 700 of the donors. A further reported finding was that TCR beta sequences accurately predicted the HLA-A and HLA-B alleles for most subjects in the first cohort. When HLA alleles, especially DR and DQ, strongly co-occurred, TCR associations were difficult to assign to individual alleles. A cluster of highly shared sequence variants was judged likely to represent a technical artifact of the sequencing pipeline. Most TCR sequences were seen in very few donors, while some public TCRs were found in many individuals. Three of the identified cytomegalovirus-associated TCR beta chains were confirmed in vitro to be specific for cytomegalovirus antigens. The cohort was sequenced for TCR beta chains only, and without alpha or paired-chain data the features that could be detected were limited. Some IMGT-functional V segments, including TRBV6-2 and TRBV6-3, could not be distinguished by the 87-base-pair reads and were therefore excluded. Linkage disequilibrium might explain the correlated functional status among segregating V segments, but an unknown experimental factor could not be ruled out. HLA typing was unavailable for some donors at each locus, so association tests used only the typed subset. A total of 150 to 200 TCR beta chains were listed by the study as associated with cytomegalovirus. Immune exposure information for the cohort was limited to CMV serostatus. Presence/absence analyses assumed roughly uniform sequencing depth across donors, an assumption that may not hold. In an earlier analysis of approximately 590 of the donors, most TCR beta V segments appeared in productive rearrangements about 87% or about 30% of the time, broadly matching IMGT annotations. In a later analysis, around 15,000 TCR beta sequences were associated with specific HLA alleles at a false discovery rate of 0.05. The classifier was reported to diagnose cytomegalovirus status with high specificity and sensitivity in both the original cohort and the validation cohort. According to a later analysis, TCR association rates differed among HLA loci, with DRB1 alleles showing the most associated TCRs and HLA-C alleles showing the fewest. In a later analysis, several top co-occurrence clusters were reported to appear linked to parvovirus B19, influenza, CMV and Epstein-Barr virus.

The receptor library was made with the immunoSEQ multiplex PCR assay. For the multiplex PCR, a mixture combining 60 forward primers for TCR Vbeta segments and 13 reverse primers for TCR Jbeta segments was used. The CDR3 region of rearranged TCR beta genes was amplified from genomic DNA by a multiplex PCR assay. Amplified TCR beta libraries were sequenced as 87-base-pair reads on the Illumina HiSeq System. In the paper's pipeline: A later analysis counted 65 million to 90 million unique TCR beta chains across the roughly 700 repertoires, and roughly 10 million of these chains were shared by at least two donors. Raw reads were error-corrected and collapsed into unique sequences with a nearest-neighbor algorithm that merged closely related sequences to remove PCR and sequencing errors. V, D and J gene segments were assigned by aligning CDR3 sequences to IMGT reference sequences. For a sequence to be retained, at least a six-nucleotide match to both a V gene segment and a J gene segment was required. Rearrangements were classified as productive when the CDR3 lacked stop codons and remained in frame with V and J, and all other rearrangements were classified as non-productive. Following IMGT convention, CDR3 was defined as the stretch from the second conserved V-encoded cysteine up to the conserved J-encoded phenylalanine. The earlier analysis of approximately 500 of the donors excluded sequences that lacked an unambiguous match to a single V gene segment. An earlier analysis of over 450 of the donors classified V segments as functional when productive rearrangements were above 56.7% and as segregating when the standard deviation between donors was above 5%. A statistical classification framework was developed to diagnose cytomegalovirus status using the catalog of TCR beta chain sequences. A later analysis assigned V and J genes by comparing TCR nucleotide sequences with IMGT/GENE-DB human TR gene sequences. A later analysis assigned CDR3 sequences and most-parsimonious VDJ recombination scenarios with the TCRdist pipeline. In a later analysis, each TCR beta chain was defined by its CDR3 amino acid sequence together with its V-gene family, and reads without a unique V-gene family were excluded. To address suspected cross-contamination and a sequencing artifact, a later analysis removed 550 to 750 highly shared, low-generation-probability nucleotide sequences. A later analysis calculated a clonal expansion index for each public chain from normalized within-repertoire ranks of inferred template counts. In a later analysis, generation probabilities were computed using a VDJ recombination model fitted to out-of-frame rearrangements, and the results were checked against IGoR. In a later analysis, TCR-TCR, TCR-HLA and TCR-CMV co-occurrence was scored with hypergeometric tests, and a repertoire-size bias correction was applied to TCR pairs. A later analysis estimated false discovery rates by permuting HLA or CMV assignments 20 times. In a later analysis, co-occurring TCRs were grouped using DBSCAN, with TCRdist sequence similarity added in when clustering inside HLA-allele-positive subsets. For co-occurrence clustering, repertoires with fewer than 30,000 or more than 120,000 public chains were excluded, along with 5 or 6 repertoires with anomalous nucleotide sharing. The table was pulled from immuneACCESS by TCRdb, which kept in-frame rearrangements only. Such tables lose some clones; where checked, under half of the loss comes from unresolved V genes, and the rest has no known cause. V, J and clone size are those of that table, while D and trimming were read from the DNA. In all, the sample holds approximately 170,000 clones, and around 80% of those were seen once. The ten most abundant clones make up 4.9% of the sample.

V loses 3 bases, J loses 6 bases, and the germline ends lie 12 bases apart. The CDR3 goes from the cysteine to the phenylalanine over 13 residues. Only CDR3 DNA remains: 39 bases, in frame from the first base. The CDR1 and CDR2 encoded by the germline V gene (reference sequence) are MNHEY and SMNVEV. The cohort was made up of approximately 700 healthy bone marrow donors. Cohort members were all nominally healthy when sampled, although unrecorded immune exposures were likely present. The donor tested CMV seronegative and was one of the 352 seronegative cohort members. Every donor gave a peripheral blood sample, and the peripheral blood mononuclear cells from that sample were used for TCR beta sequencing. The Qiagen DNeasy Blood Extraction Kit was used to extract genomic DNA from the blood cell samples.

Sequences were obtained from PBMCs. The clonotype was recovered from a male donor in good health and CMV-seronegative. The sequence links TRBV27 to TRBJ2-7; the D region possibly corresponds to TRBD1 (6 bases align). The DNA reads TGTGCCAGCAGTTTTCCCGGGACATTCGAGCAGTACTTC. Its coded protein is CASSFPGTFEQYF.